One and the same sample provided the 23 T cell receptor beta chains below, sequenced in a study of beta chain features in type 1 diabetes. Isolated RNA was reverse transcribed in full, so expressed TCRB transcripts were sequenced. Clones were read by immunoSEQ multiplex PCR, and TCRdb kept only the in-frame ones, dropping some. The profile shows around 340,000 clones, about 18% of them singletons. The sequencing sample was made of naive CD4+ T cells from blood. All receptors come from a woman aged 18 to 35 in good health.

This clone has only a few counts. This rearrangement joins TRBV29-1 to TRBJ2-5; 10 bases are a match to TRBD2. This CDR3 region has 15 residues. Germline V lookup: CDR1 SQVTM, CDR2 ANQGSEA. V trimming: 5 bases; J trimming: 4 bases; junction bases outside the gene matches: 10. CDR3 bases: TGCAGCGTTACTACGCTAGCGGGAGTCCCAGAGACCCAGTACTTC. Translation gives CSVTTLAGVPETQYF.

In DNA form, the CDR3 reads TGTGCCAGTAGTTCTTGGACAGCAAACACTGAAGCTTTCTTT. The encoded protein is CASSSWTANTEAFF. The chain is built from TRBV19 and TRBJ1-1; D is perhaps TRBD1 (6 bases). The CDR3 extends over 14 amino acids. V lost 5 bases, J lost 2 bases, and 12 bases lay in between. Germline CDR1 and CDR2: LNHDA and SQIVND (reference sequence). The full variable domain, its missing parts supplied by reference TRBV19 and TRBJ1-1, is DGGITQSPKYLFRKEGQNVTLSCEQNLNHDAMYWYRQDPGQGLRLIYYSQIVNDFQKGDIAEGYSVSREKKESFPLTVTSAQKNPTAFYLCASSSWTANTEAFFGQGTRLTVV.

This clone occurred a few times. The chain couples TRBV28 to TRBJ2-7; 8 bases match TRBD1. Germline V gene lookup returns CDR1 MDHEN and CDR2 SYDVKM. V trimming: 4 bases; J trimming: 6 bases; junction bases outside the gene matches: 2. This CDR3 region has 12 residues. CDR3 sequence (DNA): TGTGCCAGCAGTTATACAGGGGGCGAGCAGTACTTC. Translation: CASSYTGGEQYF.

The V gene is TRBV7-9, the J gene TRBJ2-7; no reliable D call. This CDR3 is 14 amino acids long. V shed 3 bases and J shed 6 bases, with 15 bases lying between them. CDR1 SEHNR and CDR2 FQNEAQ come from the germline V gene (reference sequence). This CDR3 reads CASSFSASPGEQYF. In DNA form, the CDR3 reads TGTGCCAGCAGCTTTTCAGCTAGTCCTGGCGAGCAGTACTTC.

The chain employs TRBV4-1 and TRBJ2-1; 16 nucleotides agree with TRBD2. The J segment lost 7 bases and the V segment lost 3 bases, leaving 3 bases of the junction unmatched. The CDR3 has 16 residues. From germline, CDR1 is MGHRA and CDR2 YSYEKL. CDR3 coding DNA: TGCGCCAGCAGCCATGGGACTAGCGGGGGGGGGAATGAGCAGTTCTTC. It encodes CASSHGTSGGGNEQFF.

J is TRBJ2-7 and V is TRBV7-9; 8 nucleotides match TRBD2. V shed 5 bases and J 5 bases; nucleotides not matched to a gene: 5. Germline assignment: CDR1 SEHNR and CDR2 FQNEAQ (reference sequence). The CDR3 extends over 13 amino acids. The CDR3 here is CASSLNSGDEQYF. The DNA for the CDR3 is TGTGCCAGCAGCCTCAATAGCGGGGACGAGCAGTACTTC.

The CDR3 here is CASSRVAISGGDNEQFF. Written as DNA, the CDR3 is TGCGCCAGCAGCCGGGTAGCGATATCGGGCGGGGACAATGAGCAGTTCTTC. The V and J genes are TRBV4-1 and TRBJ2-1, with D perhaps matching TRBD2 (6 bases). The CDR3 runs 17 residues. Germline CDR1 reads MGHRA; CDR2 reads YSYEKL. Trimming took 4 bases from V and 5 from J, leaving 21 bases between them.

This clone came up a few times. The chain links TRBV6-5 to TRBJ1-4; D is possibly TRBD1 (5 bases). Germline V lookup: CDR1 MNHEY, CDR2 SVGAGI. The CDR3 covers 15 residues. The V end was cut by 6 bases, the J end by 7 bases, with 18 bases between. As DNA, the CDR3 is TGTGCCAGCAGGGACGGAGGGACTGGGGGTGAAAAACTGTTTTTT. This translates into CASRDGGTGGEKLFF.

J is TRBJ2-7 and V is TRBV6-5; D unresolved. Trimming left V 4 bases short and J 7 bases short, with 11 bases between. Germline CDR1 MNHEY, CDR2 SVGAGI. The CDR3 runs to 12 residues. The CDR3 loop is CASSSAVSEQYF. Here the CDR3 DNA reads TGTGCCAGCAGTTCCGCGGTGTCAGAGCAGTACTTC.

The table lists this clone with a few counts. This chain connects TRBV7-2 to TRBJ2-7; D not certain. The CDR3 spans 10 residues. Trimming pared 6 bases from V and 6 bases from J, leaving 6 bases between. The germline CDR1 and CDR2 sequences are SGHTA and FQGNSA. CDR3 DNA sequence: TGTGCCAGCAGTCTCGTCGAGCAGTACTTC. Its protein product is CASSLVEQYF.

V and J are TRBV7-2 and TRBJ2-5, with 8 bases matching TRBD1. The germline gives CDR1 SGHTA, CDR2 FQGNSA. The CDR3 extends over 15 amino acids. Trimming took 5 bases from V and 4 from J; bases not matched to a gene: 9. The CDR3 loop is CASSPGQAARETQYF. In DNA, the CDR3 is TGTGCCAGCAGCCCGGGACAGGCGGCGAGAGAGACCCAGTACTTC.

This clone turned up a few times. The chain is built from TRBV2 and TRBJ1-5, with 10 bases matching TRBD1. The CDR3 has 15 amino acids. Germline values: CDR1 SNHLY, CDR2 FYNNEI. Trimming took 5 bases from V and 3 from J; bases not matched to a gene: 4. This CDR3 is CASSRQGALNQPQHF. The CDR3, as DNA: TGTGCCAGCAGTAGACAGGGGGCCCTCAATCAGCCCCAGCATTTT.

This clone was observed a handful of times. Other DNA variants within this sample encode the same CDR3. V usage is TRBV5-1 and J usage is TRBJ2-5; 9 bases align to TRBD1. The length of the CDR3 is 14 residues. From germline, CDR1 is SGHRS and CDR2 YFSETQ. Losses at the gene ends were 4 bases for V and 5 bases for J; bases not matched to a gene: 6. As DNA, the CDR3 is TGCGCCAGCAGCCTCGGGACAGGGCTTGAGACCCAGTACTTC. Translated, it gives CASSLGTGLETQYF.

The chain uses TRBV2 and TRBJ2-1; TRBD2 agrees at 15 bases. The CDR3 extends over 15 amino acids. J gave up 9 bases and V 7 bases, and 7 bases lay outside the gene matches. CDR1 is SNHLY, CDR2 FYNNEI, per germline. The chain's CDR3 is CASTGLAGGLGEQFF. The CDR3 coding sequence is TGTGCCAGCACCGGACTAGCGGGAGGGTTGGGTGAGCAGTTCTTC. The variable domain in full, with the rest retrieved from reference TRBV2 and TRBJ2-1, is EPEVTQTPSHQVTQMGQEVILRCVPISNHLYFYWYRQILGQKVEFLVSFYNNEISEKSEIFDDQFSVERPDGSNFTLKIRSTKLEDSAMYFCASTGLAGGLGEQFFGPGTRLTVL.

This clone was observed a handful of times. This sequence joins TRBV19 and TRBJ2-3, with TRBD1 as a possible D gene (6 bases). Looked up from germline, CDR1 is LNHDA and CDR2 is SQIVND (reference sequence). This CDR3 comprises 15 residues. Trimming stripped 4 bases from V and 4 bases from J, with 15 bases between. DNA for the CDR3: TGTGCCAGTAGTACCAGCGGACAGTCAGCAGATACGCAGTATTTT. Translating it yields CASSTSGQSADTQYF. Variable domain in full (rest from reference TRBV19 and TRBJ2-3): DGGITQSPKYLFRKEGQNVTLSCEQNLNHDAMYWYRQDPGQGLRLIYYSQIVNDFQKGDIAEGYSVSREKKESFPLTVTSAQKNPTAFYLCASSTSGQSADTQYFGPGTRLTVL.

V and J are TRBV14 and TRBJ2-1; unclear D gene. The germline V gene has CDR1 SGHDN and CDR2 FVKESK. The CDR3 has 11 amino acids. The V end lost 0 bases, the J end lost 11 bases, and 5 bases lay between the germline ends. CDR3 protein: CASSQDYKQFF. The CDR3 bases are TGTGCCAGCAGCCAAGATTATAAGCAGTTCTTC.

The V and J genes are TRBV4-1 and TRBJ2-5; the match to TRBD1 covers 9 bases. The CDR3 has 15 amino acids. Germline V gives CDR1 MGHRA, CDR2 YSYEKL. V shed 6 bases and J 3 bases; nucleotides not matched to a gene: 8. As DNA, the CDR3 is TGCGCCAGCAGTTGGACCGGGACAGGGAAAGAGACCCAGTACTTC. This codes for CASSWTGTGKETQYF.

This chain joins TRBV9 and TRBJ1-2, with 7 nucleotides matching TRBD1. J gave up 4 bases and V 3 bases, and 6 bases lay outside the gene matches. The germline V gene encodes CDR1 SGDLS and CDR2 YYNGEE. The length of the CDR3 is 14 residues. CDR3 coding DNA: TGTGCCAGCAGCGGGGGGAGACAGGGCTATGGCTACACCTTC. This translates into CASSGGRQGYGYTF.

A few counts support this clone. This chain joins TRBV12-2 and TRBJ2-5; the table gives TRBD2 as D, unverified against the DNA. TRBV12-2 is designated a pseudogene. The length of the CDR3 is 15 residues. The CDR3 protein is CASRLALAVQETQYF. The CDR3, as DNA: TGTGCAAGTCGCTTAGCTCTAGCGGTCCAAGAGACCCAGTACTTC.

This clone has only a few counts. This sample also contains other DNA sequences that code for the same CDR3. V gene TRBV5-1 combines with J gene TRBJ1-1, with 9 bases that match TRBD1. The CDR3 spans 14 residues. The germline gives CDR1 SGHRS, CDR2 YFSETQ. V gave up 4 bases and J gave up 5 bases; unmatched junction bases: 6. Here the CDR3 reads CASSKDRGGTEAFF. The CDR3, as DNA: TGCGCCAGCAGCAAGGACAGGGGTGGAACTGAAGCTTTCTTT.

This chain joins TRBV30 and TRBJ1-5, with a possible D match to TRBD1 (5 bases). Germline-derived CDR1 and CDR2 are GTSNPN and SVGIG (reference sequence). V shed 2 bases and J shed 5 bases, with 16 bases lying between them. CDR3 length equals 15 residues. CDR3 in amino acids: CAWSSGGRRYQPQHF. The CDR3 nucleotides read TGTGCCTGGAGTTCCGGGGGACGGCGTTATCAGCCCCAGCATTTT.

CDR3 sequence reads: CAWGLAGGYTF. DNA of the CDR3: TGTGCCTGGGGACTTGCGGGGGGCTACACCTTC. V and J are TRBV30 and TRBJ1-2; D gene unclear. The CDR3 is 11 amino acids. V was cut by 5 bases and J by 8 bases, with 12 bases left in between. Germline assignment: CDR1 GTSNPN and CDR2 SVGIG (reference sequence).

This clone showed up just a few times. This CDR3 is CASSQVRAPGGEKLFF. CDR3 sequence (DNA): TGCGCCAGCAGCCAAGTCCGGGCCCCAGGGGGTGAAAAACTGTTTTTT. The chain is built from TRBV4-1 and TRBJ1-4, with TRBD1 matching 7 bases. Germline CDR1 reads MGHRA; CDR2 reads YSYEKL. The V gene end was trimmed by 1 base and the J gene end by 7 bases; junction bases not matched to a gene: 9. There are 16 residues in the CDR3.